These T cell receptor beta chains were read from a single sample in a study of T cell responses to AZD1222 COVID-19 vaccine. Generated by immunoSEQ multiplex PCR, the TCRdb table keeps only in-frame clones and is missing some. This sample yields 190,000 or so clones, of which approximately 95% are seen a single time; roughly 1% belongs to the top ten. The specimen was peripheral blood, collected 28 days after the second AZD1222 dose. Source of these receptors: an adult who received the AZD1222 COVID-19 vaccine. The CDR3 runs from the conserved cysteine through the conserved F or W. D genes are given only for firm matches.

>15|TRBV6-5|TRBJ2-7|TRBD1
CASRNRDRGGYEQYF
TGTGCCAGCAGAAACCGGGACAGGGGGGGCTACGAGCAGTACTTC
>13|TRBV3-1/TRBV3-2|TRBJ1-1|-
CASSPRDPREAFF
TGTGCCAGCAGCCCACGGGACCCCAGGGAAGCTTTCTTT
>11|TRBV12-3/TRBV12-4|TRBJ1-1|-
CASSDLFRAFF
TGTGCCAGTTCGGACCTTTTTAGAGCTTTCTTT
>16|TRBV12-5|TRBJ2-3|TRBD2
CASGSDSGGPRNTQYF
TGTGCTAGTGGTTCTGATAGCGGGGGGCCGCGAAATACGCAGTATTTT
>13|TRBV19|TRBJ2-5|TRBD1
CASTGGIPGTQYF
TGTGCCAGTACAGGGGGAATTCCCGGGACCCAGTACTTC
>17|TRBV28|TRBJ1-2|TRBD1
CASSLGAGTGGNYGYTF
TGTGCCAGCAGTTTAGGGGCCGGGACAGGGGGCAACTATGGCTACACCTTC
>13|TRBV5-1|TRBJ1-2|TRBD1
CASSQTGNYGYTF
TGCGCCAGCAGCCAGACAGGGAACTATGGCTACACCTTC
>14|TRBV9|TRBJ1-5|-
CASSVGQINQPQHF
TGTGCCAGCAGCGTAGGACAGATCAATCAGCCCCAGCATTTT
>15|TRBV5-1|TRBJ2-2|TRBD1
CASSLTGGYTGELFF
TGCGCCAGCAGCTTGACAGGGGGCTACACCGGGGAGCTGTTTTTT
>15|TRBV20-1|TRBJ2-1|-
CSASDGTQVYNEQFF
TGCAGTGCTAGTGACGGGACACAAGTCTACAATGAGCAGTTCTTC
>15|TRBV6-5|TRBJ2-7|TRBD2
CASSYGAGVAYEQYF
TGTGCCAGCAGTTACGGGGCGGGGGTGGCCTACGAGCAGTACTTC